Following are 30 T cell receptor beta chains from one sample sequenced in a study of regulatory T cells in long-lasting Graves disease. Noted time point: persistent/refractory GD, antithyroid drugs over 5 years with positive TRAb. Isolated PBMC RNA provided the starting material for the TCR library. According to the study, TCR beta libraries were built with iRepertoire HTBI primers and CDR3-region Arm-PCR. TCRdb called the multiplex PCR reads again in MiXCR, with one record for every CDR3 protein. This sample has about 470,000 distinct CDR3 sequences, with roughly 20% found just once. The specimen comprised peripheral blood mononuclear cells (PBMCs), sampled when the disease was refractory, from a patient treated with antithyroid drugs. Receptors originate from a female donor with Graves disease.

This clonotype has ten or more counts. The rearrangement uses TRBV30 and TRBJ2-7; D remains unclear. Germline values: CDR1 GTSNPN, CDR2 SVGIG (reference sequence). The CDR3 length is 12 residues. V was pared by 5 bases and J by 3 bases, with 11 bases between. The DNA for the CDR3 is TGTGCCTGGCTCGGGCCGCGCTACGAGCAGTACTTC. This gives the protein CAWLGPRYEQYF.

The CDR3 DNA sequence: TGCAGTGCTGGGCTAGCGCGGACCTACGAGCAGTACTTC. Its translation is CSAGLARTYEQYF. The chain carries TRBV20-1 and TRBJ2-7; D might be TRBD2 (6 bases). The germline V gene has CDR1 DFQATT and CDR2 SNEGSKA (reference sequence). CDR3 length equals 13 residues. V was cut by 5 bases and J by 2 bases, with 13 bases left in between.

The CDR3 loop is CASSQDDRPSYGYTF. CDR3 bases: TGTGCCAGCAGCCAAGATGATCGACCGAGCTATGGCTACACCTTC. The chain carries TRBV14 and TRBJ1-2; no clear D gene. CDR1 and CDR2 (germline): SGHDN, FVKESK. The CDR3 spans 15 residues. With 0 bases removed from V and 4 bases from J, the gap between germline ends came to 12 bases.

This clonotype was counted ten times or more. J is TRBJ1-2 and V is TRBV7-9; D is unresolved. There are 13 residues in the CDR3. Germline V lookup: CDR1 SEHNR, CDR2 FQNEAQ (reference sequence). Trimming took off 5 bases at V and 6 bases at J, with 13 bases between the two ends. The CDR3 DNA reads as TGTGCCAGCAGCGTGAGGCGTCTAGATGGCTACACCTTC. This sequence encodes CASSVRRLDGYTF.

This clonotype came up many times. The gene calls are TRBV6-5 and TRBJ2-2, with no clear D. The CDR3 spans 11 residues. The V end lost 3 bases, the J end lost 6 bases, and 2 bases lay between the germline ends. Germline V gives CDR1 MNHEY, CDR2 SVGAGI. This chain's CDR3 is CASSYPGELFF. DNA for the CDR3: TGTGCCAGCAGTTATCCCGGGGAGCTGTTTTTT.

Many counts were recorded for this clonotype. J is TRBJ1-2 and V is TRBV2; TRBD1 is a possible D gene (5 bases). CDR3 length: 13 amino acids. Germline V gives CDR1 SNHLY, CDR2 FYNNEI. V was cut by 10 bases and J by 4 bases, with 16 bases left in between. The CDR3 bases are TGTGCCACCACCAGGGAGGGAACCTATGGCTACACCTTC. Its protein is CATTREGTYGYTF. Drawing the rest from reference TRBV2 and TRBJ1-2, the complete variable domain is EPEVTQTPSHQVTQMGQEVILRCVPISNHLYFYWYRQILGQKVEFLVSFYNNEISEKSEIFDDQFSVERPDGSNFTLKIRSTKLEDSAMYFCATTREGTYGYTFGSGTRLTVV.

The table lists this clonotype with many counts. The chain recombines TRBV28 with TRBJ2-7, with D possibly being TRBD1 or TRBD2 (5 bases each). Per the germline V gene, CDR1 is MDHEN and CDR2 is SYDVKM. The CDR3 totals 13 residues. The V end was cut by 6 bases, the J end by 6 bases, with 15 bases between. CDR3 sequence reads: CASSPGLQGEQYF. The CDR3 DNA reads as TGTGCCAGCAGCCCTGGACTCCAGGGCGAGCAGTACTTC.

In its sample, this clonotype was seen many times. The V gene is TRBV28, the J gene TRBJ2-7; D is undetermined. CDR3 length: 11 residues. Germline V gene data show CDR1 as MDHEN and CDR2 as SYDVKM. V lost 6 bases and J 6 bases, leaving 9 bases between the germline ends. Written as DNA, the CDR3 is TGTGCCAGCAGCTCTTTAGGCGAGCAGTACTTC. Translating gives CASSSLGEQYF.

This rearrangement joins TRBV7-9 to TRBJ2-7; possible D gene TRBD2, 5 bases. The CDR3 contains 14 residues. With 5 bases removed from V and 5 bases from J, the gap between germline ends came to 16 bases. The germline CDR1 and CDR2 sequences are SEHNR and FQNEAQ (reference sequence). The CDR3 reads CASSGILGEHEQYF. As DNA, the CDR3 is TGTGCCAGCAGCGGAATTTTGGGAGAGCACGAGCAGTACTTC.

This clonotype has just a few counts. The chain joins TRBV19 to TRBJ2-2, with D perhaps TRBD2 (7 bases). The CDR3 runs to 14 residues. In germline, CDR1 is LNHDA, CDR2 SQIVND (reference sequence). V gave up 6 bases and J gave up 6 bases, with 14 bases separating them. CDR3 sequence (DNA): TGTGCCAGTAGAGCCAGGGGAGGGGCCGGGGAGCTGTTTTTT. Translated, it gives CASRARGGAGELFF.

This clonotype was picked up many times. This chain connects TRBV6-5 to TRBJ1-1, with 7 bases fitting TRBD1. The CDR3 covers 15 residues. The J segment lost 2 bases and the V segment lost 1 base, leaving 4 bases of the junction unmatched. CDR1 is MNHEY and CDR2 is SVGAGI in the germline V gene. The CDR3 sequence is CASSYYRDSNTEAFF. CDR3 in DNA: TGTGCCAGCAGTTACTATAGGGACAGCAACACTGAAGCTTTCTTT.

This chain uses TRBV9 with TRBJ2-7; D possibly corresponds to TRBD1 (6 bases). Germline V gives CDR1 SGDLS, CDR2 YYNGEE. The V and J ends lost 3 bases and 6 bases respectively, with 19 bases between them. The CDR3 sequence is 15 residues long. The CDR3 region is CASSEKGGHLGEQYF. The CDR3 DNA reads TGTGCCAGCAGCGAAAAAGGGGGACATCTCGGCGAGCAGTACTTC.

The rearrangement links TRBV27 to TRBJ2-5; the D is unclear. Germline V lookup: CDR1 MNHEY, CDR2 SMNVEV (reference sequence). V dropped 4 bases and J dropped 9 bases, with 15 bases sitting between them. This CDR3 contains 13 residues. The CDR3 region is CASSSQALGPQYF. The CDR3 DNA is TGTGCCAGCAGTTCTCAAGCCCTTGGCCCCCAGTACTTC.

This clonotype was counted many times. V usage is TRBV20-1 and J usage is TRBJ2-6; 12 nucleotides align to TRBD1. The germline CDR1 and CDR2 sequences are DFQATT and SNEGSKA (reference sequence). The CDR3 spans 16 residues. V trimming: 6 bases; J trimming: 1 base; junction bases outside the gene matches: 4. The CDR3 DNA sequence: TGCAGTGCCAGGGACAGGGGGCTTTCTGGGGCCAACGTCCTGACTTTC. Amino acid sequence: CSARDRGLSGANVLTF.

The chain is built from TRBV28 and TRBJ2-7; D is unclear. The CDR3 loop spans 11 amino acids. The V gene lost 9 bases and the J gene lost 6 bases, with 12 bases spanning the gap. Germline V gene lookup returns CDR1 MDHEN and CDR2 SYDVKM. Written as DNA, the CDR3 is TGTGCCAGTAGATCCTGGGGCGAGCAGTACTTC. Its protein is CASRSWGEQYF.

CDR3 protein: CSARVQSTYEQYF. The DNA of the CDR3 is TGCAGTGCTAGGGTACAGTCAACCTACGAGCAGTACTTC. The V and J genes are TRBV20-1 and TRBJ2-7; D unclear. The V and J ends lost 3 bases and 2 bases respectively, with 11 bases between them. The germline V gene has CDR1 DFQATT and CDR2 SNEGSKA (reference sequence). The CDR3 contains 13 residues.

This chain's CDR3 is CASTQGEAFF. As DNA, the CDR3 is TGTGCCAGCACCCAGGGAGAAGCTTTCTTT. V usage is TRBV6-1 and J usage is TRBJ1-1; tentative D call: TRBD1 (5 bases). Germline CDR1 MNHNS, CDR2 SASEGT. Trimming removed 7 bases at V and 8 bases at J, with 8 bases between. This CDR3 has 10 residues.

This clonotype was observed many times. As DNA, the CDR3 is TGTGCCAGCAGCTTCCAAGCGGGAGGCCCGTGGGAGCAGTACTTC. Its protein is CASSFQAGGPWEQYF. The chain uses TRBV11-2 and TRBJ2-7; 9 positions agree with TRBD2. The CDR3 is made up of 15 amino acids. Trimming removed 3 bases from V and 7 bases from J; junction bases left unmatched: 10. The germline CDR1 and CDR2 sequences are SGHAT and FQNNGV.

There are many counts of this clonotype. The chain uses TRBV5-1 and TRBJ1-1, with a weak D call TRBD1 (6 bases). Germline-derived CDR1 and CDR2 are SGHRS and YFSETQ. The CDR3 totals 15 residues. V lost 3 bases to trimming and J lost 6 bases, with 18 bases between them. CDR3 protein: CASSYFGRGNAEAFF. The CDR3 nucleotides read TGCGCCAGCAGCTACTTCGGCAGGGGTAACGCTGAAGCTTTCTTT.

The genes are TRBV11-2 and TRBJ2-2; D not certain. The ends were cut back, 2 bases at V and 4 bases at J, with 5 bases in the middle. Germline V CDR1 and CDR2: SGHAT, FQNNGV. The CDR3 loop spans 13 amino acids. Here the CDR3 DNA reads TGTGCCAGCAGCTTAATTCTCACCGGGGAGCTGTTTTTT. It is translated as CASSLILTGELFF. Complete variable domain (other parts from reference TRBV11-2 and TRBJ2-2): EAGVAQSPRYKIIEKRQSVAFWCNPISGHATLYWYQQILGQGPKLLIQFQNNGVVDDSQLPKDRFSAERLKGVDSTLKIQPAKLEDSAVYLCASSLILTGELFFGEGSRLTVL.

The rearrangement uses TRBV6-1 and TRBJ2-5; 9 bases agree with TRBD2. Germline V gene lookup returns CDR1 MNHNS and CDR2 SASEGT. The CDR3 spans 14 residues. The J segment lost 5 bases and the V segment lost 6 bases, leaving 7 bases of the junction unmatched. CDR3 in DNA: TGTGCCAGCAGGCGGGGGGGCGCACAGGAGACCCAGTACTTC. Translation gives CASRRGGAQETQYF.

There are a few counts of this clonotype. The J gene is TRBJ1-2, the V gene TRBV9; weak D call: TRBD1 (5 bases). Deletions cut 0 bases from V and 4 bases from J, with 7 bases between. The CDR3 loop spans 13 amino acids. In germline, CDR1 is SGDLS, CDR2 YYNGEE. Here the CDR3 DNA reads TGTGCCAGCAGCGTAGATGGGGGCTATGGCTACACCTTC. This encodes CASSVDGGYGYTF.

There are many counts of this clonotype. This chain links TRBV27 with TRBJ1-2, with D maybe TRBD1 (6 bases). V was shortened by 0 bases and J by 2 bases, with 10 bases between the two germline ends. Germline assignment: CDR1 MNHEY and CDR2 SMNVEV (reference sequence). This CDR3 contains 15 residues. The CDR3 is CASSLSGTNNYGYTF. CDR3 coding DNA: TGTGCCAGCAGTTTATCGGGGACAAACAACTATGGCTACACCTTC.

Comment on this clonotype: This clone may be a read error of a much larger clone one base away. CDR3 region: CAGALERGYTEAFF. In DNA, the CDR3 is TGTGCCGGCGCGCTGGAAAGGGGGTACACTGAAGCTTTCTTT. The chain couples TRBV6-1 to TRBJ1-1; weak D call: TRBD1 (6 bases). V was trimmed by 11 bases and J by 3 bases, leaving 19 bases between them. Germline V gene sequence: CDR1 MNHNS, CDR2 SASEGT. This CDR3 is built from 14 residues.

In its sample, this clonotype was seen many times. The genes are TRBV6-5 and TRBJ1-1, with D possibly TRBD1 on 5 matching bases. The CDR3 has 15 amino acids. The ends were cut back, 2 bases at V and 1 base at J, with 11 bases in the middle. Germline V CDR1 and CDR2: MNHEY, SVGAGI. The CDR3 coding sequence is TGTGCCAGCAGTTACGAAGGGGACCCGAACACTGAAGCTTTCTTT. Protein product: CASSYEGDPNTEAFF.

This clonotype has more than one count but fewer than ten. CDR3 bases: TGTGCCAGCAGTTTTGTTCTTAGTGAGCAGTTCTTC. It codes for CASSFVLSEQFF. The V call is TRBV28, the J call TRBJ2-1, with D unresolved. Germline V CDR1 and CDR2: MDHEN, SYDVKM. CDR3 size: 12 residues. The ends were cut back, 3 bases at V and 9 bases at J, with 9 bases in the middle.

This clonotype was seen many times. The chain employs TRBV28 and TRBJ1-1, with D perhaps matching TRBD1 (5 bases). Germline V gene data show CDR1 as MDHEN and CDR2 as SYDVKM. The CDR3 has 12 amino acids. Trimming removed 5 bases at V and 8 bases at J, with 12 bases between. The CDR3 reads CASSLGANEAFF. In DNA form, the CDR3 reads TGTGCCAGCAGTCTAGGGGCAAACGAAGCTTTCTTT.

The chain links TRBV19 to TRBJ1-1, with 8 bases that match TRBD1. Germline values: CDR1 LNHDA, CDR2 SQIVND (reference sequence). This CDR3 spans 12 amino acids. J lost 4 bases, V lost 7 bases, and 2 bases had no gene match. The CDR3 region has the DNA TGTGCCAGTAAGGACAGGGCCACTGAAGCTTTCTTT. Translating gives CASKDRATEAFF.

This clonotype was detected ten times or more. This sequence joins TRBV28 and TRBJ2-6; D might be TRBD1 or TRBD2, each matching 5 bases. CDR1 is MDHEN and CDR2 is SYDVKM in the germline V gene. The ends were cut back, 4 bases at V and 1 base at J, with 14 bases in the middle. This CDR3 has 17 residues. For the CDR3, the DNA is TGTGCCAGCAGTTCAGTCCCATGGGGGTCTGGGGCCAACGTCCTGACTTTC. Amino acid sequence: CASSSVPWGSGANVLTF.

CDR3 nucleotides: TGTGCCAGCAGTTTATTTTCGCCCCGACCTAGCGGACCGCCCACCTACGAGCAGTACTTC. Translated, it gives CASSLFSPRPSGPPTYEQYF. The chain couples TRBV27 to TRBJ2-7; TRBD2 aligns across 7 bases. The CDR3 has 20 residues. Germline loops: CDR1 MNHEY, CDR2 SMNVEV (reference sequence). V gave up 1 base and J gave up 2 bases; unmatched junction bases: 20.